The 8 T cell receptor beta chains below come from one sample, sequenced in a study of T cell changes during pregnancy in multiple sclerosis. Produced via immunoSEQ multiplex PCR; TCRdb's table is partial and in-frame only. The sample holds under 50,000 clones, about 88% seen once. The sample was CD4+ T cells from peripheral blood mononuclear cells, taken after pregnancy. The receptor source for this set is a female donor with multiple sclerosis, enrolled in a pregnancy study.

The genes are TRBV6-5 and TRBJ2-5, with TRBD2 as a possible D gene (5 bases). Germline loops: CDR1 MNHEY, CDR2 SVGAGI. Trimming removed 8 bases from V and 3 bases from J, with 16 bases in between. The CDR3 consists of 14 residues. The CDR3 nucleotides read TGTGCCAGCGGCCTTGGACTGTTAAAAGAGACCCAGTACTTC. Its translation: CASGLGLLKETQYF.

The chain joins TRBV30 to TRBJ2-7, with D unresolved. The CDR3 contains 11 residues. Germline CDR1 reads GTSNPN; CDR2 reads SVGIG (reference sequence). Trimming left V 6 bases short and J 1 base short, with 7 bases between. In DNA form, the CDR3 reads TGTGCCTGCTCGTTTTCCTACGAGCAGTACTTC. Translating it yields CACSFSYEQYF.

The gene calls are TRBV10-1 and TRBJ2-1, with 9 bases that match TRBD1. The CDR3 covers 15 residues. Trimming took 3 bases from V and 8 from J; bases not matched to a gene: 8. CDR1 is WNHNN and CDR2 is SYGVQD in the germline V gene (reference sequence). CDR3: CASSDRGQGIDEQFF. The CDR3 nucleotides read TGCGCCAGCAGTGATCGGGGACAGGGAATTGATGAGCAGTTCTTC.

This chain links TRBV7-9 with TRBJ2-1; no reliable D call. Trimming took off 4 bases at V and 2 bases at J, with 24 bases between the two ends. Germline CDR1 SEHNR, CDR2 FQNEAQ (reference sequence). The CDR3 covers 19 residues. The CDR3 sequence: CASSSPAVRSQLTYNEQFF. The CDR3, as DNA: TGTGCCAGCAGCTCCCCCGCGGTACGTAGCCAACTAACCTACAATGAGCAGTTCTTC.

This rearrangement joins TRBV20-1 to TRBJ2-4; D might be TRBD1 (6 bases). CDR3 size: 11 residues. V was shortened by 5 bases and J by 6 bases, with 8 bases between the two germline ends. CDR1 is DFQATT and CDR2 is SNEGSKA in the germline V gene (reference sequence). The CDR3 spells CSAGRGNIQYF. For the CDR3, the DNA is TGCAGTGCTGGCAGGGGAAACATTCAGTACTTC.

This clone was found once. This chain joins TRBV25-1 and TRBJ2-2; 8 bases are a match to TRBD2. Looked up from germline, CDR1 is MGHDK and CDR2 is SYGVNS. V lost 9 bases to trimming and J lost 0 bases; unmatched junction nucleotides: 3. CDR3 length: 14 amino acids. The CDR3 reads CASTAGANTGELFF. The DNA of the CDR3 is TGTGCCAGTACAGCGGGGGCGAACACCGGGGAGCTGTTTTTT.

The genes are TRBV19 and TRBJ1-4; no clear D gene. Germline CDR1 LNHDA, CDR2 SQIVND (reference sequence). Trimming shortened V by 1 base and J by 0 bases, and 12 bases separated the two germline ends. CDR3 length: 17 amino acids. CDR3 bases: TGTGCCAGTAGTATAGGGAGGACGCCGACAACTAATGAAAAACTGTTTTTT. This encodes CASSIGRTPTTNEKLFF.

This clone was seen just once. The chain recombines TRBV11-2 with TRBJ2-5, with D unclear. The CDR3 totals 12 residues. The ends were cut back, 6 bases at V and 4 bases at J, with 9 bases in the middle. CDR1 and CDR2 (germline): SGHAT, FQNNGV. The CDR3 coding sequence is TGTGCCAGCAGTGTAGCCTCAGAGACCCAGTACTTC. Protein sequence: CASSVASETQYF. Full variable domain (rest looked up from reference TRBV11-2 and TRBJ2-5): EAGVAQSPRYKIIEKRQSVAFWCNPISGHATLYWYQQILGQGPKLLIQFQNNGVVDDSQLPKDRFSAERLKGVDSTLKIQPAKLEDSAVYLCASSVASETQYFGPGTRLLVL.